The 27 T cell receptor beta chains listed next were all sequenced from one sample in a study of cytomegalovirus exposure and HLA in healthy donors (dated by TCRdb to about 2017). The receptor library was made with the immunoSEQ multiplex PCR assay. TCRdb stores this immuneACCESS table with in-frame sequences only. Part of the clones is absent; in the studies checked, under half of the shortfall reflects unresolved V genes, and no reason is known for the rest. This sample is represented by more than 140,000 clones; approximately 91% of them were singletons. In total, the top ten clones hold 2.5% to 4% of the sample. Sequenced input: PBMCs. These receptors came from a woman younger than 35 in good health and CMV-seropositive.

As for this clone: This sample includes further DNA sequences coding for the same CDR3. The J gene is TRBJ1-1, the V gene TRBV9, with no clear D. The CDR3 loop spans 13 amino acids. Germline loops: CDR1 SGDLS, CDR2 YYNGEE. The V end was cut by 0 bases, the J end by 1 base, with 4 bases between. The CDR3 loop reads CASSVAGNTEAFF. CDR3 DNA: TGTGCCAGCAGCGTAGCCGGGAACACTGAAGCTTTCTTT.

The CDR3 bases are TGTGCCAGCAGCCGGGGACAGGTGTATGGCTACACCTTC. It translates to CASSRGQVYGYTF. The J gene is TRBJ1-2, the V gene TRBV7-2, with 8 bases that match TRBD1. CDR1 and CDR2 from the germline V gene are SGHTA and FQGNSA. This CDR3 comprises 13 residues. Trimming removed 5 bases from V and 5 bases from J; junction bases left unmatched: 4.

The chain joins TRBV5-8 to TRBJ2-1, with D perhaps TRBD2 (6 bases). The CDR3 is made up of 15 amino acids. Trimming took off 4 bases at V and 7 bases at J, with 18 bases between the two ends. From germline, CDR1 is SGHTS and CDR2 YDEGEE. The CDR3 region is CASSPIRTRGNEQFF. The CDR3 coding sequence is TGTGCCAGCAGCCCCATCAGGACCCGGGGGAATGAGCAGTTCTTC. The whole variable domain, filled in from reference TRBV5-8 and TRBJ2-1, reads EAGVTQSPTHLIKTRGQQATLRCSPISGHTSVYWYQQALGLGLQFLLWYDEGEERNRGNFPPRFSGRQFPNYSSELNVNALELEDSALYLCASSPIRTRGNEQFFGPGTRLTVL.

The V gene is TRBV5-1, the J gene TRBJ2-7; a possible D gene is TRBD2 (6 bases). The V end lost 4 bases, the J end lost 5 bases, and 10 bases lay between the germline ends. CDR1 is SGHRS, CDR2 YFSETQ, per germline. The CDR3 has 12 amino acids. The CDR3 here is CASSEGLHEQYF. The CDR3, as DNA: TGCGCCAGCAGCGAGGGACTCCACGAGCAGTACTTC. The full variable domain, with the rest looked up from reference TRBV5-1 and TRBJ2-7, is KAGVTQTPRYLIKTRGQQVTLSCSPISGHRSVSWYQQTPGQGLQFLFEYFSETQRNKGNFPGRFSGRQFSNSRSEMNVSTLELGDSALYLCASSEGLHEQYFGPGTRLTVT.

This clone showed up just once. This chain links TRBV7-2 with TRBJ2-1; 10 positions match TRBD2. The ends lost 8 bases at V and 8 bases at J; junction bases unmatched: 12. The V gene's germline CDR1 is SGHTA and CDR2 FQGNSA. The CDR3 is 15 amino acids. The CDR3 reads CASLTGASGSYEQFF. CDR3 nucleotides: TGTGCCAGCCTCACGGGGGCTAGCGGGAGTTATGAGCAGTTCTTC.

The chain carries TRBV4-1 and TRBJ1-1, with a possible D match to TRBD1 (5 bases). Germline CDR1 reads MGHRA; CDR2 reads YSYEKL. Trimming took off 1 base at V and 0 bases at J, with 15 bases between the two ends. The CDR3 has 17 residues. DNA for the CDR3: TGCGCCAGCAGCCAAGGGGGCCTAGGACGGATGAACACTGAAGCTTTCTTT. Its translation: CASSQGGLGRMNTEAFF.

The rearrangement uses TRBV9 and TRBJ2-7; TRBD1 matches at 11 bases. The CDR3 totals 17 residues. The germline V gene encodes CDR1 SGDLS and CDR2 YYNGEE. The ends lost 4 bases at V and 5 bases at J; junction bases unmatched: 14. The CDR3 DNA is TGTGCCAGCAGCCCCGATACCGGGACAGGGGGAAGCGACGAGCAGTACTTC. Protein: CASSPDTGTGGSDEQYF.

This clone was detected once. The V and J genes are TRBV5-1 and TRBJ1-1; tentative D call: TRBD1 (5 bases). Germline CDR1 reads SGHRS; CDR2 reads YFSETQ. The CDR3 extends over 15 amino acids. V was clipped by 4 bases and J by 4 bases, with 17 bases between them. CDR3 coding DNA: TGCGCCAGCAGCGATGGTATAAGGGGCGGCACTGAAGCTTTCTTT. It yields the protein CASSDGIRGGTEAFF.

The chain combines TRBV11-3 with TRBJ1-3, with D perhaps matching TRBD1 (5 bases). Germline CDR1 is SGHNT and CDR2 is YENEEA. Trimming took 5 bases from V and 0 from J, leaving 11 bases between them. The CDR3 spans 15 residues. CDR3 sequence reads: CASSPRQSSGNTIYF. For the CDR3, the DNA is TGTGCCAGCAGCCCTCGACAGAGCTCTGGAAACACCATATATTTT.

Details on this clone: At one end, the junction sequence differs from germline, possibly due to a read error. The chain recombines TRBV10-3 with TRBJ1-2; tentatively, D is TRBD1 (5 bases). Germline V gene lookup returns CDR1 ENHRY and CDR2 SYGVKD. The CDR3 consists of 13 residues. CDR3 sequence: CAISAGRNYGYTF. CDR3 in DNA: TGTGCCATAAGTGCAGGGAGGAACTATGGCTACACCTTC.

This rearrangement joins TRBV5-6 to TRBJ2-5; D might be TRBD2 (5 bases). This CDR3 spans 14 amino acids. The V gene's germline CDR1 is SGHDT and CDR2 YYEEEE. Trimming stripped 6 bases from V and 3 bases from J, with 15 bases between. The CDR3 DNA follows: TGTGCCAGCAACCTCCGGGGTCAAAAAGAGACCCAGTACTTC. Protein sequence: CASNLRGQKETQYF.

The J gene is TRBJ1-4, the V gene TRBV6-5; the D is unclear. Germline V gene data show CDR1 as MNHEY and CDR2 as SVGAGI. Between the trimmed V and J ends, which lost 6 bases and 7 bases, there was a span of 15 bases. The length of the CDR3 is 14 residues. CDR3 loop: CASRSSGGSEKLFF. As DNA, the CDR3 is TGTGCCAGCAGGTCCTCGGGAGGGAGTGAAAAACTGTTTTTT.

This chain uses TRBV11-3 with TRBJ2-1; TRBD2 agrees at 16 bases. CDR3 length: 16 amino acids. V was pared by 4 bases and J by 8 bases, with 5 bases of the junction left unmatched. Germline loops: CDR1 SGHNT, CDR2 YENEEA. The CDR3 coding sequence is TGTGCCAGCAGCTCCAGGGGACTAGCGGGAGGGGATGAGCAGTTCTTC. This translates into CASSSRGLAGGDEQFF.

V gene TRBV30 combines with J gene TRBJ2-2; TRBD2 is a possible D gene (5 bases). Germline V gene sequence: CDR1 GTSNPN, CDR2 SVGIG (reference sequence). The CDR3 has 16 residues. V was clipped by 1 base and J by 6 bases, with 18 bases between them. In nucleotides, the CDR3 is TGTGCCTGGAGTGGAGGGCCGGGAACCACACCCGGGGAGCTGTTTTTT. Amino acids: CAWSGGPGTTPGELFF.

This clone was seen once. The chain couples TRBV6-1 to TRBJ2-7; 9 bases agree with TRBD1. The length of the CDR3 is 14 residues. Per the germline V gene, CDR1 is MNHNS and CDR2 is SASEGT. The trim removed 5 bases at V and 4 bases at J, leaving 6 bases unmatched. In nucleotides, the CDR3 is TGTGCCAGCAGTACCGGGACAGGGAAATACGAGCAGTACTTC. It is translated as CASSTGTGKYEQYF.

The genes are TRBV6-1 and TRBJ2-7; 11 bases line up with TRBD2. J was trimmed by 6 bases and V by 0 bases; bases with no gene match: 7. The CDR3 loop spans 16 amino acids. From germline, CDR1 is MNHNS and CDR2 SASEGT. CDR3 sequence: CASSEASGRASGEQYF. Here the CDR3 DNA reads TGTGCCAGCAGTGAAGCTAGCGGGAGGGCCTCGGGCGAGCAGTACTTC.

The chain joins TRBV7-9 to TRBJ2-7; possible D gene TRBD2, 6 bases. The CDR3 consists of 14 residues. The germline V and J ends were trimmed by 5 bases and 1 base, with 12 bases remaining between them. Germline V gives CDR1 SEHNR, CDR2 FQNEAQ (reference sequence). The CDR3 sequence: CASSQFGGSYEQYF. CDR3 coding DNA: TGTGCCAGCAGCCAATTCGGGGGTTCCTACGAGCAGTACTTC.

The V gene is TRBV28, the J gene TRBJ1-5, with D maybe TRBD1 (6 bases). Germline CDR1 MDHEN, CDR2 SYDVKM. The CDR3 consists of 12 residues. CDR3 in DNA: TGTGCTTCGAACAGGGCAAATCAGCCCCAGCATTTT. This sequence encodes CASNRANQPQHF.

The gene calls are TRBV2 and TRBJ2-3, with D hard to call. The length of the CDR3 is 14 residues. V was cut by 8 bases and J by 4 bases, with 16 bases left in between. Germline V gene sequence: CDR1 SNHLY, CDR2 FYNNEI. In DNA, the CDR3 is TGTGCCAGCGTCGGCTCCGGCGGTGCAGATACGCAGTATTTT. Translated, it gives CASVGSGGADTQYF. The entire variable domain, with the rest obtained from reference TRBV2 and TRBJ2-3, is as follows: EPEVTQTPSHQVTQMGQEVILRCVPISNHLYFYWYRQILGQKVEFLVSFYNNEISEKSEIFDDQFSVERPDGSNFTLKIRSTKLEDSAMYFCASVGSGGADTQYFGPGTRLTVL.

The chain recombines TRBV30 with TRBJ2-3, with D possibly being TRBD1 (5 bases). In germline, CDR1 is GTSNPN, CDR2 SVGIG (reference sequence). The V end lost 1 base, the J end lost 2 bases, and 10 bases lay between the germline ends. This CDR3 has 14 residues. DNA for the CDR3: TGTGCCTGGAGTGCCGACAGAGACACAGATACGCAGTATTTT. It encodes CAWSADRDTDTQYF.

The chain uses TRBV29-1 and TRBJ2-6; tentative D call: TRBD1 (5 bases). Trimming left V 0 bases short and J 0 bases short, with 12 bases between. This CDR3 contains 17 residues. Germline CDR1 SQVTM, CDR2 ANQGSEA. CDR3 sequence: CSVEDLHRSSGANVLTF. The CDR3 DNA is TGCAGCGTTGAAGATCTCCACAGGAGCTCTGGGGCCAACGTCCTGACTTTC.

This chain links TRBV18 with TRBJ1-1, with a weak D call TRBD1 (6 bases). The CDR3 sequence is 15 residues long. Trimming left V 0 bases short and J 2 bases short, with 10 bases between. Germline CDR1 reads KGHSH; CDR2 reads LQKENI. CDR3 DNA: TGTGCCAGCTCACCACCTCGGACAGCCAACACTGAAGCTTTCTTT. As protein: CASSPPRTANTEAFF. The complete variable domain, with remaining parts taken from reference TRBV18 and TRBJ1-1, reads NAGVMQNPRHLVRRRGQEARLRCSPMKGHSHVYWYRQLPEEGLKFMVYLQKENIIDESGMPKERFSAEFPKEGPSILRIQQVVRGDSAAYFCASSPPRTANTEAFFGQGTRLTVV.

J is TRBJ1-3 and V is TRBV7-9, with D possibly matching TRBD1 (6 bases). From germline, CDR1 is SEHNR and CDR2 FQNEAQ (reference sequence). The CDR3 loop spans 14 amino acids. V was clipped by 6 bases and J by 4 bases, with 13 bases between them. CDR3: CASRQDRLGNTIYF. For the CDR3, the DNA is TGTGCCAGCAGGCAAGACAGGCTGGGAAACACCATATATTTT. The variable domain in full, completed from reference TRBV7-9 and TRBJ1-3, reads DTGVSQNPRHKITKRGQNVTFRCDPISEHNRLYWYRQTLGQGPEFLTYFQNEAQLEKSRLLSDRFSAERPKGSFSTLEIQRTEQGDSAMYLCASRQDRLGNTIYFGEGSWLTVV.

The chain has TRBV27 and TRBJ1-1, with no clear D. The CDR3 sequence is 14 residues long. CDR1 and CDR2 from the germline V gene are MNHEY and SMNVEV (reference sequence). Trimming pared 3 bases from V and 0 bases from J, leaving 8 bases between. CDR3 DNA sequence: TGTGCCAGCAGTTTCCGAGCCATGAACACTGAAGCTTTCTTT. It encodes CASSFRAMNTEAFF.

This clone occurred once. The V and J genes are TRBV5-4 and TRBJ2-1, with D hard to call. Trimming stripped 2 bases from V and 0 bases from J, with 9 bases between. The germline gives CDR1 SGHNT, CDR2 YYREEE (reference sequence). The CDR3 loop spans 15 amino acids. The DNA for the CDR3 is TGTGCCAGCAGCTTCCGGGTGAGCTCCTACAATGAGCAGTTCTTC. Translation gives CASSFRVSSYNEQFF.

The J gene is TRBJ2-4, the V gene TRBV6-1; D is undetermined. The CDR3 has 14 amino acids. In germline, CDR1 is MNHNS, CDR2 SASEGT. Trimming pared 4 bases from V and 5 bases from J, leaving 12 bases between. This CDR3 reads CASSVDTAQNIQYF. The CDR3 coding sequence is TGTGCCAGCAGTGTAGACACTGCTCAAAACATTCAGTACTTC.

This rearrangement joins TRBV7-2 to TRBJ2-1, with 13 bases lining up with TRBD2. The length of the CDR3 is 16 residues. From germline, CDR1 is SGHTA and CDR2 FQGNSA. J gave up 6 bases and V 5 bases, and 7 bases lay outside the gene matches. The CDR3 sequence is CASSPRTSGRLNEQFF. For the CDR3, the DNA is TGTGCCAGCAGCCCCCGGACTAGCGGGAGACTCAATGAGCAGTTCTTC.